This paragraph reports one T cell receptor beta chain. What it recognizes is unknown. These data come from a study of T cell responses to AZD1222 COVID-19 vaccine. Study-level findings and limits: White British donors predominated, females outnumbered males, and clonal diversity was possibly underestimated.

Assay: immunoSEQ multiplex PCR; the TCRdb copy retains only in-frame clones and omits some. The table lists under 130,000 clones, 92% of them singletons. The CDR3 contains 15 residues. Germline V lookup: CDR1 SEHNR, CDR2 FQNEAQ (reference sequence). V lost 5 bases, J lost 3 bases, and 17 bases lay in between. The gene calls are TRBV7-9 and TRBJ2-7; D gene unclear. The TCR originated in an adult in good health. The sample in question was peripheral blood, obtained on day 0 of AZD1222 vaccination. CDR3 DNA sequence: TGTGCCAGCAGCCCCCTAGTAGTAGCCAGCTACGAGCAGTACTTC. Amino acids: CASSPLVVASYEQYF.